This section outlines one TCR beta chain sequence together with its context. Some clones are missing from TCRdb's copy, which holds only in-frame ones; the method was immunoSEQ multiplex PCR. This table holds 150,000 to 200,000 clones, 90% to 95% found once. The record originates from a study of blood T cell repertoires in COVID-19. Study-level background: Acute and convalescent COVID-19 samples came from the United States, Italy and Spain.

This TCR came from a woman between 45 and 60 years old with acute or convalescent COVID-19. Sequences were obtained from peripheral blood.

The CDR3, as DNA: TGTGCCAGCAGCTTCCAGACTAGCGGGAGCACAGATACGCAGTATTTT. Protein sequence: CASSFQTSGSTDTQYF. The gene calls are TRBV7-9 and TRBJ2-3, with 10 bases fitting TRBD2. V shed 3 bases, J shed 0 bases, and the junction held 3 bases outside the gene matches. Looked up from germline, CDR1 is SEHNR and CDR2 is FQNEAQ (reference sequence). This CDR3 region has 16 residues.